These 22 T cell receptor beta chains were sequenced from one sample in a study of CXCR3-negative and CXCR3-positive naive CD8 T cells. With UMI labels, 5' RACE was used to prepare the TRB cDNA libraries. Reanalyzing the 5' RACE reads, TCRdb keeps one entry per CDR3 protein, without DNA. The table lists about 6,700 distinct CDR3 sequences, with around 1.6% in the top ten. Input material: naive CXCR3- CD8+ T cells from blood. Subset in this sample: CD45RO-CCR7+CD27+CD95- naive CD8+ T cells lacking CXCR3 (TNR3-). The source of these receptors is a human donor in good health. Some clones in this sample may be carry-over from other donors' samples.

This clonotype counts as medium-sized (0.01 to 0.1%) by frequency. The chain links TRBV7-2 to TRBJ2-1. The CDR3 consists of 14 residues. Germline values: CDR1 SGHTA, CDR2 FQGNSA. The CDR3 sequence is CASSLLLSVNEQFF.

This sequence joins TRBV29-1 and TRBJ2-7; the D call from TCRdb, TRBD1, cannot be confirmed without DNA. The CDR3 loop spans 15 amino acids. Per germline, CDR1 SQVTM and CDR2 ANQGSEA. CDR3 region: CSVDGGQASSYEQYF.

The J gene is TRBJ2-5, the V gene TRBV20-1; TCRdb's D call of TRBD2 is untestable without DNA. Germline V lookup: CDR1 DFQATT, CDR2 SNEGSKA (reference sequence). The CDR3 consists of 14 residues. Here the CDR3 reads CSARYRGSEETQYF.

J is TRBJ2-5 and V is TRBV14; with no DNA, the TCRdb D assignment of TRBD1 cannot be verified. CDR1 SGHDN and CDR2 FVKESK come from the germline V gene. The CDR3 is 15 amino acids. This CDR3 reads CASTEGTGGWETQYF.

The J gene is TRBJ2-7, the V gene TRBV5-1. The CDR3 has 11 residues. CDR1 is SGHRS, CDR2 YFSETQ, per germline. The CDR3: CASILGDEQYF.

This clonotype ranks as medium-sized in terms of frequency. J is TRBJ1-5 and V is TRBV7-9; the D call of TRBD1 rests on TCRdb alone, since no DNA is present to check it. Germline-derived CDR1 and CDR2 are SEHNR and FQNEAQ (reference sequence). This CDR3 has 15 residues. The CDR3 region is CASSSDRSANQPQHF. The full variable domain, with the rest looked up from reference TRBV7-9 and TRBJ1-5, is DTGVSQNPRHKITKRGQNVTFRCDPISEHNRLYWYRQTLGQGPEFLTYFQNEAQLEKSRLLSDRFSAERPKGSFSTLEIQRTEQGDSAMYLCASSSDRSANQPQHFGDGTRLSIL.

The chain has TRBV9 and TRBJ1-1. CDR1 and CDR2 (germline): SGDLS, YYNGEE. The CDR3 totals 14 residues. The CDR3 here is CASSTGRRNTEAFF.

This clonotype ranks as medium-sized in terms of frequency. The chain joins TRBV3-1 to TRBJ2-7; TCRdb calls TRBD1, which cannot be checked without DNA. There are 13 residues in the CDR3. Germline loops: CDR1 LGHDT, CDR2 YNNKEL (reference sequence). The CDR3 protein is CASRGQLGMEQYF.

By frequency, this clonotype is medium-sized. The J gene is TRBJ2-3, the V gene TRBV5-1. Germline loops: CDR1 SGHRS, CDR2 YFSETQ. The CDR3 contains 13 residues. The CDR3 sequence: CASSLGLTDTQYF.

Measured by frequency, this clonotype is medium-sized (0.01 to 0.1%). V usage is TRBV5-1 and J usage is TRBJ1-1; TCRdb designates TRBD1, a call that cannot be tested without DNA. CDR1 is SGHRS and CDR2 is YFSETQ in the germline V gene. The CDR3 spans 18 residues. The CDR3 sequence: CASRSTLDSPILNTEAFF. The variable domain in full, with the rest retrieved from reference TRBV5-1 and TRBJ1-1, is KAGVTQTPRYLIKTRGQQVTLSCSPISGHRSVSWYQQTPGQGLQFLFEYFSETQRNKGNFPGRFSGRQFSNSRSEMNVSTLELGDSALYLCASRSTLDSPILNTEAFFGQGTRLTVV.

This clonotype is labeled medium-sized based on frequency. The chain couples TRBV2 to TRBJ2-5; without DNA, the TCRdb call of TRBD1 cannot be checked. From germline, CDR1 is SNHLY and CDR2 FYNNEI. The CDR3 runs 15 residues. The CDR3 is CASSGLGDTQETQYF.

The J gene is TRBJ1-1, the V gene TRBV5-1. Germline CDR1 reads SGHRS; CDR2 reads YFSETQ. This CDR3 has 15 residues. This CDR3 reads CASSLAADTDTEAFF.

The chain recombines TRBV29-1 with TRBJ2-5; with no DNA, the TCRdb D assignment of TRBD1 cannot be verified. In germline, CDR1 is SQVTM, CDR2 ANQGSEA. The CDR3 extends over 16 amino acids. This CDR3 is CSVEGEGQGVRETQYF. The variable domain in full, completed from reference TRBV29-1 and TRBJ2-5, reads SAVISQKPSRDICQRGTSLTIQCQVDSQVTMMFWYRQQPGQSLTLIATANQGSEATYESGFVIDKFPISRPNLTFSTLTVSNMSPEDSSIYLCSVEGEGQGVRETQYFGPGTRLLVL.

This clonotype registers medium-sized (0.01 to 0.1%) by frequency. J is TRBJ2-3 and V is TRBV5-1; there is no DNA to check the TCRdb D call of TRBD2. The germline V gene encodes CDR1 SGHRS and CDR2 YFSETQ. This CDR3 spans 16 amino acids. CDR3 sequence reads: CASSLVGGGATDTQYF.

The V gene is TRBV29-1, the J gene TRBJ1-2; TCRdb outputs TRBD1, but without DNA this stays unchecked. CDR3 size: 11 residues. Germline-derived CDR1 and CDR2 are SQVTM and ANQGSEA. The CDR3 sequence is CSVGTGDGYTF.

V is TRBV10-1 and J is TRBJ2-7; TCRdb designates TRBD1, a call that cannot be tested without DNA. This CDR3 has 13 amino acids. Germline CDR1 is WNHNN and CDR2 is SYGVQD (reference sequence). CDR3 protein: CASSGPGGDEQYF.

By frequency, this clonotype registers medium-sized. The CDR3 loop reads CASSRPPTGVYTDTQYF. The chain has TRBV11-2 and TRBJ2-3; TCRdb's D call, TRBD1, is unchecked because there is no DNA. This CDR3 contains 17 residues. Germline V gene sequence: CDR1 SGHAT, CDR2 FQNNGV.

The chain couples TRBV4-2 to TRBJ2-3; the D call from TCRdb, TRBD1, cannot be confirmed without DNA. CDR1 and CDR2 (germline): LGHNA, YNFKEQ. The CDR3 is 16 amino acids. This CDR3 is CASSQDGGDRTDTQYF.

J is TRBJ2-2 and V is TRBV29-1; TCRdb lists TRBD1, though no DNA is available to test this call. The CDR3 consists of 13 residues. Germline values: CDR1 SQVTM, CDR2 ANQGSEA. The CDR3 sequence is CAGQGANTGELFF.

The J gene is TRBJ2-3, the V gene TRBV5-1. The CDR3 is made up of 15 amino acids. Germline loops: CDR1 SGHRS, CDR2 YFSETQ. This chain's CDR3 is CASSLDQFSTDTQYF.

This clonotype registers medium-sized by frequency. The V and J genes are TRBV29-1 and TRBJ2-2. The CDR3 covers 15 residues. The V gene's germline CDR1 is SQVTM and CDR2 ANQGSEA. The CDR3 loop is CSVEDWADSAGELFF.

The V and J genes are TRBV27 and TRBJ2-1; the TRBD2 assignment by TCRdb is unverifiable without DNA. CDR1 is MNHEY and CDR2 is SMNVEV in the germline V gene (reference sequence). CDR3 size: 15 residues. CDR3 protein: CASSPRLAGMNEQFF.